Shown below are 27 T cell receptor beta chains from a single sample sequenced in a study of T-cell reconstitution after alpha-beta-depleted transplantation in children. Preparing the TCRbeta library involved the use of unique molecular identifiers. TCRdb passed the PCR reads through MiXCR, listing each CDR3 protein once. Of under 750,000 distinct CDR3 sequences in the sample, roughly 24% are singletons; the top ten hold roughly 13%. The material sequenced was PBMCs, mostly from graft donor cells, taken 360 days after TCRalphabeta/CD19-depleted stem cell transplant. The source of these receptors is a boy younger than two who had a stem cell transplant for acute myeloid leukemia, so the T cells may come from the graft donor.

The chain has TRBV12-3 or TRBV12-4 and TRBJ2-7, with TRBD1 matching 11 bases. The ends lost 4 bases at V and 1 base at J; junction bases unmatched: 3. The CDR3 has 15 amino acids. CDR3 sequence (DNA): TGTGCCAGCAGTTCCGGGACAGGGGGGTCCTACGAGCAGTACTTC. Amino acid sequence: CASSSGTGGSYEQYF.

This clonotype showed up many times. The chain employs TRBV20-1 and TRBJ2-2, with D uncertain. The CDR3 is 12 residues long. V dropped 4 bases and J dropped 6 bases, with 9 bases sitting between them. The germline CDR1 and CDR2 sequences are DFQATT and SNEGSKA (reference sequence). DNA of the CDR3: TGCAGTGCTAACCCCCCGGCCGGGGAGCTGTTTTTT. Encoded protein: CSANPPAGELFF.

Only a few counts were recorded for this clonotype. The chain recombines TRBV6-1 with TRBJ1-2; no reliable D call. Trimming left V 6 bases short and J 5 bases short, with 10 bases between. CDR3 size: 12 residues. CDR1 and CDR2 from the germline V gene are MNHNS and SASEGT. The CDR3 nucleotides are TGTGCCAGCAGACCAGACCCTTATGGCTACACCTTC. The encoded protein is CASRPDPYGYTF.

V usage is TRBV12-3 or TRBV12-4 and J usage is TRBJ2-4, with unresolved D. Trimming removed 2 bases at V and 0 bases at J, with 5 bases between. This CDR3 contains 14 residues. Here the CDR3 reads CASSLQVAKNIQYF. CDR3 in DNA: TGTGCCAGCAGTTTACAGGTAGCCAAAAACATTCAGTACTTC.

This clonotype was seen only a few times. CDR3 sequence reads: CASSYSITPANYGYTF. The DNA for the CDR3 is TGTGCCAGCAGTTACTCTATAACTCCCGCGAACTATGGCTACACCTTC. The chain uses TRBV6-5 and TRBJ1-2, with D unclear. V was shortened by 0 bases and J by 2 bases, with 13 bases between the two germline ends. The CDR3 is 16 residues long. The germline gives CDR1 MNHEY, CDR2 SVGAGI.

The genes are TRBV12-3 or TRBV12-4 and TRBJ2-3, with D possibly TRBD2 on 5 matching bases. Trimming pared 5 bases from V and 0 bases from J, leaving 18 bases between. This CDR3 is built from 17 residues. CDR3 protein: CASSKENPGVSTDTQYF. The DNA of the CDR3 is TGTGCCAGCAGTAAAGAGAACCCCGGGGTTAGCACAGATACGCAGTATTTT.

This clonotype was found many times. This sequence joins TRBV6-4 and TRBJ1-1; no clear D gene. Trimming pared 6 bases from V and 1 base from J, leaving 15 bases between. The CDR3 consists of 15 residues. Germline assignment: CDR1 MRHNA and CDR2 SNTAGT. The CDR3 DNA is TGTGCCAGCAGAAGGAACCCCGGAGGGAACACTGAAGCTTTCTTT. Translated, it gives CASRRNPGGNTEAFF.

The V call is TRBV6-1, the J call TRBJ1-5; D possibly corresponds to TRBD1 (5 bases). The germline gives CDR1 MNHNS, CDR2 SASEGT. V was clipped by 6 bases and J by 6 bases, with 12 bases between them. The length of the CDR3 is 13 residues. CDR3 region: CASSRGGGQPQHF. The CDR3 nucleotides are TGTGCCAGCAGCCGGGGGGGTGGTCAGCCCCAGCATTTT.

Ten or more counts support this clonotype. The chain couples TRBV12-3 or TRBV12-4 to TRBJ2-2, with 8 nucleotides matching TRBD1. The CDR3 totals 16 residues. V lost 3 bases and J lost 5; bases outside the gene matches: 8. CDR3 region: CASSFGQGVWTGELFF. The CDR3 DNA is TGTGCCAGCAGTTTCGGACAGGGCGTGTGGACCGGGGAGCTGTTTTTT.

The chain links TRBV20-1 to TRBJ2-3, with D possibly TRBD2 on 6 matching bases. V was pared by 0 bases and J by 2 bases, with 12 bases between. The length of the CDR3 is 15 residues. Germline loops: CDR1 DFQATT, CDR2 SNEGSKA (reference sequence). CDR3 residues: CSARDTGGLTDTQYF. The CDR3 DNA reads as TGCAGTGCTAGAGATACCGGGGGACTCACAGATACGCAGTATTTT.

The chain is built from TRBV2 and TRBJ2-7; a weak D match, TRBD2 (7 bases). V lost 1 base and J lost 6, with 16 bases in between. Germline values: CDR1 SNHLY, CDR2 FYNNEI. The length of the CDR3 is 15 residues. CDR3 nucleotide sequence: TGTGCCAGCAGTGAAGGGGGGGGGCCTTTGGCCGAGCAGTACTTC. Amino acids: CASSEGGGPLAEQYF.

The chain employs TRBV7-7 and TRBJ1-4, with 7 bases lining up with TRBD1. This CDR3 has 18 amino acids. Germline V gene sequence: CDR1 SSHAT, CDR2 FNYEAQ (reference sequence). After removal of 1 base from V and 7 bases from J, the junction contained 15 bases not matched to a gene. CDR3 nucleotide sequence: TGTGCCAGCAGCTTAGAAGCGGGACAGCTCGACTGGGTTGAAAAACTGTTTTTT. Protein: CASSLEAGQLDWVEKLFF.

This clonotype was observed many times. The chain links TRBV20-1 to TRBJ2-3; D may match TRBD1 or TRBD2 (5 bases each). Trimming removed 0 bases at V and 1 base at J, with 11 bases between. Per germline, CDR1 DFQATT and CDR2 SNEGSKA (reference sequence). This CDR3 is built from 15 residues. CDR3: CSARDFVGGTDTQYF. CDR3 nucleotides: TGCAGTGCTAGAGATTTCGTGGGGGGCACAGATACGCAGTATTTT.

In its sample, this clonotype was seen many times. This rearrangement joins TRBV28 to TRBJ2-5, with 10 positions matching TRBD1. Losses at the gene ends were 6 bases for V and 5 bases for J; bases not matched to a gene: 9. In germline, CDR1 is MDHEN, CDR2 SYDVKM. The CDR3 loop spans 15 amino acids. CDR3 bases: TGTGCCAGCAGCGCCGGGACAGGGGTTAGGGAGACCCAGTACTTC. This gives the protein CASSAGTGVRETQYF. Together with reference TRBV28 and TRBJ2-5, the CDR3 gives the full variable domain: DVKVTQSSRYLVKRTGEKVFLECVQDMDHENMFWYRQDPGLGLRLIYFSYDVKMKEKGDIPEGYSVSREKKERFSLILESASTNQTSMYLCASSAGTGVRETQYFGPGTRLLVL.

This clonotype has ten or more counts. This chain's CDR3 is CSVATGFGDLGEQYF. CDR3 nucleotide sequence: TGCAGCGTGGCGACAGGGTTCGGGGATCTCGGCGAGCAGTACTTC. The J gene is TRBJ2-7, the V gene TRBV29-1; 7 nucleotides line up with TRBD1. CDR3 length: 15 residues. V shed 6 bases and J 6 bases; nucleotides not matched to a gene: 17. The germline gives CDR1 SQVTM, CDR2 ANQGSEA.

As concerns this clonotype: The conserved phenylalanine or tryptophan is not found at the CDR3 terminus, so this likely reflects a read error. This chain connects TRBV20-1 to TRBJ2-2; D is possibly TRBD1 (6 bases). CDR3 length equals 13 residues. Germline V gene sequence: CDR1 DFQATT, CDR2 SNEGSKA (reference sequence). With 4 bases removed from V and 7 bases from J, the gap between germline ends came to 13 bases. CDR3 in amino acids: CSAKKQGGGELFY. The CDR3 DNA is TGCAGTGCTAAGAAACAGGGTGGCGGGGAGCTGTTTTAT.

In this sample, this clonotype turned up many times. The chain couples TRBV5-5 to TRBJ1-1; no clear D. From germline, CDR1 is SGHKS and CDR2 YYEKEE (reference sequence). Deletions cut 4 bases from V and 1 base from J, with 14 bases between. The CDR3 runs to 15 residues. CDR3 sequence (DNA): TGTGCCAGCAGCGCCAGGACCGCCCGGAACACTGAAGCTTTCTTT. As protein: CASSARTARNTEAFF.

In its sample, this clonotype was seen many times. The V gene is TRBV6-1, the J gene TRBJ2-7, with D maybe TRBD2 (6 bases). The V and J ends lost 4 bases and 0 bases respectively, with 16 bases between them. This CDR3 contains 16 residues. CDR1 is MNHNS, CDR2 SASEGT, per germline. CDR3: CASSVAGRGISYEQYV. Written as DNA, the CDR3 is TGTGCCAGCAGTGTCGCCGGTCGGGGGATCTCCTACGAGCAGTACGTC.

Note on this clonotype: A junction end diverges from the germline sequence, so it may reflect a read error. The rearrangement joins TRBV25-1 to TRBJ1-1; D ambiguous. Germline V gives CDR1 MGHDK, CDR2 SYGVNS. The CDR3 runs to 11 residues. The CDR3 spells CASIELGEAFF. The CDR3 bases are TGTGCCAGCATTGAACTCGGTGAAGCTTTCTTT.

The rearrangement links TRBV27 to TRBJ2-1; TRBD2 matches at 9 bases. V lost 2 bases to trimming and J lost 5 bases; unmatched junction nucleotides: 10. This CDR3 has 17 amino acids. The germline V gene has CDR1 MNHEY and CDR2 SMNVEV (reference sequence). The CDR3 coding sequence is TGTGCCAGCAGTTTAGGGGGAGCGGGGGGCTCGAACAATGAGCAGTTCTTC. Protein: CASSLGGAGGSNNEQFF.

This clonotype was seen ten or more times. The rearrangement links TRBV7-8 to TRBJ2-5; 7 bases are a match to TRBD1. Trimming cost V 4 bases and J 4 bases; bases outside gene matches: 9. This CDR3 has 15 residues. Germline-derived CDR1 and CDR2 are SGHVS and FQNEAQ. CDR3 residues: CASSSKTGNLETQYF. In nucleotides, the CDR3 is TGTGCCAGCAGCTCTAAGACAGGGAATCTAGAGACCCAGTACTTC.

The CDR3 loop is CASSSPRVGGDTQYF. As DNA, the CDR3 is TGTGCCAGCAGTTCCCCTAGGGTTGGAGGAGATACGCAGTATTTT. V usage is TRBV6-5 and J usage is TRBJ2-3; D may be TRBD2 (5 bases). V was pared by 4 bases and J by 5 bases, with 16 bases between. This CDR3 spans 15 amino acids. Germline V gives CDR1 MNHEY, CDR2 SVGAGI.

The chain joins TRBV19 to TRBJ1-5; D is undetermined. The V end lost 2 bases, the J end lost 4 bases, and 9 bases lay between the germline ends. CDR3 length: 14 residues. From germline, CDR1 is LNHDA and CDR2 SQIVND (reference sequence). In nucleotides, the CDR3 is TGTGCCAGTAGTATATCCAGGAAGAATCAGCCCCAGCATTTT. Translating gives CASSISRKNQPQHF.

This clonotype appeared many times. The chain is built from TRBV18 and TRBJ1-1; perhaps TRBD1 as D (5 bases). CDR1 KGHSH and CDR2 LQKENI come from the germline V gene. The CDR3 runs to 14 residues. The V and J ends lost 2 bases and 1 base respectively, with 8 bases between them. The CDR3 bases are TGTGCCAGCTCACCAACAGGTCCGAACACTGAAGCTTTCTTT. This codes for CASSPTGPNTEAFF. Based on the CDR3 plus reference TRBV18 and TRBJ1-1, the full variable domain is NAGVMQNPRHLVRRRGQEARLRCSPMKGHSHVYWYRQLPEEGLKFMVYLQKENIIDESGMPKERFSAEFPKEGPSILRIQQVVRGDSAAYFCASSPTGPNTEAFFGQGTRLTVV.

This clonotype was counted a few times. This CDR3 reads CASRTGDNSPLHF. In nucleotides, the CDR3 is TGTGCCAGCCGGACAGGTGATAATTCACCCCTCCACTTT. The V and J genes are TRBV6-2 or TRBV6-3 and TRBJ1-6; 7 bases line up with TRBD1. Germline loops: CDR1 MNHEY, CDR2 SVGEGT. The CDR3 contains 13 residues. J was trimmed by 5 bases and V by 8 bases; bases with no gene match: 3.

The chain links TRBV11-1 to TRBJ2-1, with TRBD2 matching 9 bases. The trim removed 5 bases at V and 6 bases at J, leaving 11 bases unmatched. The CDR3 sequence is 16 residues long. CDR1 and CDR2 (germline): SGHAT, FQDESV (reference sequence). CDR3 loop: CASSLTTGLASNEQFF. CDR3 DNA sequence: TGTGCCAGCAGCCTCACGACTGGACTAGCGTCCAATGAGCAGTTCTTC.

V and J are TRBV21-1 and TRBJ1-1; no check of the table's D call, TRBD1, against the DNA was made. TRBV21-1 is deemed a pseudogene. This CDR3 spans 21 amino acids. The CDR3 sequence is CASSKWLKSDRVSGRGTEAFF. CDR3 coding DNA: TGTGCCAGCAGCAAATGGTTAAAGTCTGACAGGGTATCGGGCCGTGGCACTGAAGCTTTCTTT.